A single T cell receptor beta chain is shown here with its context. The CDR3 contains 15 residues. Germline CDR1 LGHDT, CDR2 YNNKEL (reference sequence). After removal of 1 base from V and 7 bases from J, the junction contained 7 bases not matched to a gene. This sample was included in a study of CD8 T cells in Susac syndrome. About 0.5 to 1 ug RNA was reverse transcribed with random hexamers. TCRdb independently ran MiXCR on the immunoSEQ multiplex PCR reads; one entry per CDR3 protein. The sample carries some 47,000 distinct CDR3 sequences, around 92% recorded once. The TCR comes from a human donor in good health. This chain links TRBV3-1 with TRBJ2-1; 7 positions match TRBD2. Material: CD8+ T cells from PBMCs. In nucleotides, the CDR3 is TGTGCCAGCAGCCAAGCGGGTATGGGAGGGAATGAGCAGTTCTTC. This gives the protein CASSQAGMGGNEQFF.